This is a list of T cell receptor beta chains from one sample in a study of blood T cells in healthy people across ages. TCRdb re-called the 5' RACE reads with MiXCR, one entry per CDR3 protein. The sample records 270,000 or so distinct CDR3 sequences, about 25% being singletons. Sequenced: blood. These receptors came from a woman in her 70s in good health. Each CDR3 is given without its conserved first and last residue.

j_call v_call cdr3_aa
TRBJ1-5 TRBV21-1 ASSRRGPRLDQPQH
TRBJ2-1 TRBV7-8 ASSPSSESYNEQF
TRBJ2-1 TRBV4-1 ASSALAGAYNEQF
TRBJ2-1 TRBV5-6 ASSFFSGSSYNEQF
TRBJ2-5 TRBV12-5 ASGLGGTSLKETQY
TRBJ2-1 TRBV5-1 ASSWAESSYNEQF
NA TRBV7-3 ASSKESTAYEQY
TRBJ2-1 TRBV3-1 ASSQVGRFNEQF
TRBJ2-5 TRBV24-1 ATSDPVVTEQETQY
TRBJ1-1 TRBV7-9 ASSFFQQGRAEAF
TRBJ2-5 TRBV20-1 SARVLRVGYQETQY
TRBJ2-3 TRBV4-3 ASSQATGFSTDTQY
TRBJ2-3 TRBV12-5 ASGLSTLAETQY
TRBJ2-7 TRBV28 ASSPTTREQY
TRBJ2-5 TRBV6-2/TRBV6-3 ASKRMGLATYQETQY
TRBJ1-4 TRBV7-6 ASSLGQGHNEKLF
TRBJ2-3 TRBV5-1 ASSLRPLSGASTDTQY
TRBJ2-7 TRBV5-1 ASSLETGGFYEQY
TRBJ2-2 TRBV20-1 SRLAGNTGELF
TRBJ1-6 TRBV20-1 SARTAKTYSPLH
TRBJ1-1 TRBV20-1 SAADRGPLMNTEAF
TRBJ2-7 TRBV15 ATSRDQQDEQY
TRBJ1-2 TRBV28 AGSPSTGSDRGGYT
NA TRBV5-6 ASSLRGLAEETQY
TRBJ2-5 TRBV6-1 ASSQGLAGNWETQY
TRBJ1-1 TRBV29-1 SVRVRGIVNTEAF
TRBJ1-2 TRBV28 GCRSSYGYT
TRBJ1-1 TRBV28 ASRSAAGGKDTEAF
TRBJ2-2 TRBV19 ASSPLGFSTGELF
TRBJ2-1 TRBV27 ASSFLAGVEGEQF
TRBJ2-2 TRBV5-5 ASSPALAVNTGELF
TRBJ2-2 TRBV2 ASSESRTEANTGELF
TRBJ2-5 TRBV5-1 ASSHNQETQY
TRBJ2-6 TRBV29-1 SVERLSGANVLT
TRBJ1-1 TRBV11-1 ASSLISGGRVWNTEAF
TRBJ1-1 TRBV7-2 ASSLGPQVTEAF
TRBJ1-2 TRBV6-1 ASSVDRFSANYGYT
TRBJ2-7 TRBV4-2 ASSQDSGLARLAHEQY
TRBJ2-1 TRBV7-2 ASSFSPYNEQF
NA TRBV29-1 SVEKLKAAFGIWGGEQF
TRBJ2-7 TRBV3-1 ASSHSGRGDEQY
TRBJ1-3 TRBV28 ASRTTGTGNTIY
TRBJ2-7 TRBV3-1 ASSPWTGTSSYEQY
TRBJ1-2 TRBV5-1 ASSFARTTATNYGYT
NA TRBV6-2/TRBV6-3 ASSYSGPQF
TRBJ2-5 TRBV29-1 SVEDGDFQETQY
TRBJ1-1 TRBV21-1 ASSKSFQGMNTEAF
TRBJ1-1 TRBV12-3/TRBV12-4 ASSSNRGSSNTEAF
TRBJ2-1 TRBV4-2 ASSQEGSRRNTYNEQF
TRBJ2-3 TRBV29-1 SVDSLGADTQY
TRBJ2-5 TRBV20-1 SARGGGTGKKETQY
TRBJ1-2 TRBV28 ASSDGGTGAGGYT
TRBJ1-3 TRBV7-9 ARRDKGNTIY
TRBJ2-4 TRBV7-3 ASSLGTGGPSGDIQY
NA TRBV29-1 SAGASGMVEQY
TRBJ2-1 TRBV24-1 ATGSGVSSYNEQF
TRBJ2-1 TRBV29-1 SHGYLSSYNEQF
TRBJ2-5 TRBV5-1 ASSLGEYQETQY
TRBJ1-4 TRBV28 ASRGEDEKLF